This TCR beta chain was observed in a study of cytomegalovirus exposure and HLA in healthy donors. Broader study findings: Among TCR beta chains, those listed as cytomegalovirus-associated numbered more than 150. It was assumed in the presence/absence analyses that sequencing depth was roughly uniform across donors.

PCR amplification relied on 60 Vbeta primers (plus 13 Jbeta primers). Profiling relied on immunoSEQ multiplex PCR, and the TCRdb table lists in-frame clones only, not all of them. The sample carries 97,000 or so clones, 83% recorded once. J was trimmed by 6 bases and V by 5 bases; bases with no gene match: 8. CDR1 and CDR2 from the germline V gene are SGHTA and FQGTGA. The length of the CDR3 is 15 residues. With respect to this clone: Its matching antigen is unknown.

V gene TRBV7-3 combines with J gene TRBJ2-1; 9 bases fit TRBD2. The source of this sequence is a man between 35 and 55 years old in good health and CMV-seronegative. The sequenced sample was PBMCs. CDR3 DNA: TGTGCCAGCAGCCCCCCGGGACTAGCCGCCAATGAGCAGTTCTTC. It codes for CASSPPGLAANEQFF.